The entry below describes one T cell receptor beta chain. The germline CDR1 and CDR2 sequences are KGHSH and LQKENI. V lost 2 bases to trimming and J lost 5 bases, with 7 bases between them. The CDR3 totals 13 residues. The table came from immunoSEQ multiplex PCR; TCRdb's copy has only in-frame clones and leaves some out. This sample has about 14,000 clones, with approximately 77% found just once. The data stem from a study of OX40 agonist ivuxolimab in advanced cancers. This chain links TRBV18 with TRBJ1-5, with a tentative D call TRBD1 (5 bases). The input for sequencing was CD4+ or CD8+ T cells sorted from blood, taken in a trial of the OX40 agonist ivuxolimab. This TCR was sampled from an adult with an advanced solid tumor such as melanoma, head and neck, liver or kidney cancer. CDR3 nucleotides: TGTGCCAGCTCACCAGGAGGGGATCAGCCCCAGCATTTT. This gives the protein CASSPGGDQPQHF.